This T cell receptor beta chain was obtained from a study of blood T cell repertoires in COVID-19 (dated by TCRdb to about 2020). In terms of the full investigation: Samples from collaborators originated in the United States, Italy and Spain and spanned both the acute and convalescent phases of COVID-19. The prospective study material was composed of cDNA or gDNA derived from T cells, B-cell-depleted T cells, or PBMCs. Subjects who had been exposed to COVID-19, were actively infected with it, or had recovered from it provided the deeply sampled blood TCRbeta repertoires that made up the dataset. The repertoires were released in a freely available public database meant as a resource for research on the immune response to SARS-CoV-2. The samples were drawn from two sources: the first 160 participants of the ongoing ImmuneRACE study, and fewer than 1,500 subjects contributed by 6 global collaborators. Nearly every sample came with metadata listing a de-identified subject ID, COVID-19 status, age in years and sex. Where available, HLA class I and class II types were taken from metadata supplied by the sample provider and were not determined by assay-based typing.

The collaborating institutions used their own protocols to collect whole blood in K2EDTA tubes. For TCRbeta analysis, collaborators shipped samples in one of three forms: frozen whole blood, isolated PBMCs, or DNA extracted from either of those sample types. The CDR3 covers 15 residues, taking in both the cysteine and the phenylalanine. The only DNA kept is the CDR3, 45 bases in frame from the first base. CDR1 SGHRS and CDR2 YFSETQ are derived from the germline V gene. From V the trimming removes 6 bases and from J it removes 4 bases, while the gene matches leave 9 bases of the junction unaccounted for. The immunoSEQ Assay, a bias-controlled multiplex PCR, was used to amplify TCRbeta CDR3 regions from genomic DNA. The study's processing was this. The number of nucleated cells in each sample was estimated from the amplification of reference gene primers within the assay. To quantify the absolute abundance of each unique TCRbeta CDR3 rearrangement, sequence reads were collapsed and filtered. Productive Simpson clonality was computed per sample as the square root of Simpson's diversity index over productive rearrangements. TCRdb mirrors the immuneACCESS table, restricted to in-frame sequences. Some clones are absent from its copies; in checked studies, under half trace to an unresolved V gene, and the reason for the others is unknown. V and J calls and clone size come straight from that table; D and trimming were deduced from the DNA. The sample contains 200,000 to 300,000 clones, around four fifths of them found a single time. The top ten constitute around 4% of the sample.

About this clone itself: The antigen this receptor binds is unknown. Base-call qualities are not available, and no considerably larger clone is one nucleotide away.

Findings and caveats that apply to the study as a whole: The amount of clinical and demographic metadata varied by source and participant and was provided uncurated.

The clonotype comes from a man over 45 with acute or convalescent COVID-19. The rearrangement joined TRBV5-1 to TRBJ2-3; TRBD2 aligns with 9 central bases. The sample taken for sequencing was peripheral blood. The CDR3 reads as follows: CASKPGASGADTQYF. The bases read TGCGCCAGCAAGCCCGGGGCTAGCGGGGCAGATACGCAGTATTTT.